This T cell receptor (beta chain) comes out of a study of CD4+ T cells in melanoma. Study observations and caveats: CD8+ T cell, macrophage and B cell function reportedly correlated with neoantigen-specific CD4+ T cells. Diverse differentiation states were reported for melanoma neoantigen-specific CD4+ T cells.

This CDR3 spans 15 amino acids. In germline, CDR1 is LGHNA, CDR2 YSLEER. Trimming pared 0 bases from V and 4 bases from J, leaving 12 bases between. Repertoires were generated with immunoSEQ multiplex PCR, while TCRdb's copy carries only in-frame clones and drops some. The sample has tens of thousands of clones; approximately 74% are singletons. Concerning this clone itself: Its antigen is not identified.

The sequence derives from a human donor with melanoma. Input material: tumor tissue. The rearrangement joins TRBV4-3 to TRBJ1-1, with D perhaps TRBD1 (6 bases). CDR3 amino acids: CASSQEPGAGTEAFF. CDR3 DNA sequence: TGCGCCAGCAGCCAAGAGCCGGGGGCTGGCACTGAAGCTTTCTTT.